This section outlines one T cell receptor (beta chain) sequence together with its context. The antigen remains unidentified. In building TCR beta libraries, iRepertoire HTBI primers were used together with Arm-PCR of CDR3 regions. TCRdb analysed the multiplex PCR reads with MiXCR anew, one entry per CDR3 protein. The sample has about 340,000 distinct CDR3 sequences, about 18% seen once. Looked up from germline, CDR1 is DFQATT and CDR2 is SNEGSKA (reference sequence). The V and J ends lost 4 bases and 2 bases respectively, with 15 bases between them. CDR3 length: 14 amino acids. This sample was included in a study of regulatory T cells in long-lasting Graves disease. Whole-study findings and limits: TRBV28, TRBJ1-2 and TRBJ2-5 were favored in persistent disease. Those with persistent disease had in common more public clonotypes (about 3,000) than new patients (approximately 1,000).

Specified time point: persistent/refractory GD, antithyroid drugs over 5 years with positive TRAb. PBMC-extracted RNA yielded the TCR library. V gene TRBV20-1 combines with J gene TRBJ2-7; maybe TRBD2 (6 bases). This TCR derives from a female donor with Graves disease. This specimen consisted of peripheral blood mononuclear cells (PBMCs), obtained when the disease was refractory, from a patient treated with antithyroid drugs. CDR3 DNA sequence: TGCAGTGCTACCCCAGGAGGGGCGCCCTACGAGCAGTACTTC. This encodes CSATPGGAPYEQYF.